This T cell receptor beta chain was sequenced for a study of metastatic and nonmetastatic thyroid tumors. For the study at large: From malignant and benign thyroid patients, repertoires in blood and in tumor or nodule tissue were compared.

Each patient came to thyroid surgery without any prior treatment (of any kind). Trimming cost V 2 bases and J 5 bases, with 16 bases left between them. Germline V gives CDR1 MDHEN, CDR2 SYDVKM. CDR3 length equals 16 residues. As for this clone: No antigen is known for it.

As handled by the study authors: Built for papillary thyroid cancer, a distant-metastasis classifier drew on CDR3 differences across clinicopathological groups. TCRdb redid the clone calls on the PCR reads using MiXCR. The V and J calls and clone size are TCRdb's, not the authors'. The table includes about 49,000 clones, 4% detected once. Overall study findings and caveats: Significantly greater TCR beta diversity was reportedly found in malignant thyroid tumors than in benign nodules (in blood and tumor).

The chain joins TRBV28 to TRBJ2-1; D possibly corresponds to TRBD1 (6 bases). This clonotype was sampled from a female donor with papillary thyroid cancer or a benign thyroid nodule (not recorded which). Some clones in this sample may be carry-over from other donors' samples. The source material was blood. CDR3 sequence reads: CASSLLGQGQHNEQFF. CDR3 coding DNA: TGTGCCAGCAGTTTACTCGGGCAGGGGCAACACAATGAGCAGTTCTTC.